Sequencing of this T cell receptor beta chain was carried out in a study of T cell responses to AZD1222 COVID-19 vaccine. Study observations and caveats: Repertoires were obtained solely post-peak T cell response. Close to half of spike-specific TCRs reportedly recognize unmutated variant regions.

Only in-frame clones appear in the TCRdb table, and some are missing; sequencing was by immunoSEQ multiplex PCR. Here the sample spans 150,000 to 190,000 clones, approximately 90% being singletons. A remark on this clone: Its antigen remains unknown.

Germline values: CDR1 KGHDR, CDR2 SFDVKD. The V gene lost 7 bases and the J gene lost 0 bases, with 8 bases spanning the gap. There are 13 residues in the CDR3. The chain couples TRBV24-1 to TRBJ1-1; no firm D call. The starting material was peripheral blood, obtained on day 0 of AZD1222 vaccination. The receptor comes from an adult in good health. This chain's CDR3 is CATRKTLNTEAFF. The CDR3 DNA reads TGTGCCACCAGGAAGACACTGAACACTGAAGCTTTCTTT.